This T cell receptor (beta chain) was documented in a study of OX40 agonist ivuxolimab in advanced cancers. Repertoires were generated with immunoSEQ multiplex PCR, while TCRdb's copy carries only in-frame clones and drops some. The sample includes around 68,000 clones, about 84% of them seen just once. The germline gives CDR1 LNHDA, CDR2 SQIVND (reference sequence). The length of the CDR3 is 15 residues. J lost 2 bases, V lost 4 bases, and 5 bases had no gene match. A single count supports this clone. Its antigen is unknown. Study-level points and caveats: The investigators did not determine what antigen specificity the expanded peripheral T cells had. The 0.1-3.0 mg/kg partial responders had among the lowest clonal expansion.

The source was CD4+ or CD8+ T cells sorted from blood, collected in a trial of the OX40 agonist ivuxolimab. This receptor was obtained from an adult with an advanced solid tumor such as melanoma, head and neck, liver or kidney cancer. The chain employs TRBV19 and TRBJ2-5, with 9 bases that match TRBD2. CDR3 residues: CASSTSGILQETQYF. In nucleotides, the CDR3 is TGTGCCAGTAGTACTAGCGGGATATTACAAGAGACCCAGTACTTC.